The sequence of this T cell receptor (beta chain) was determined in a study of blood T cell repertoires in COVID-19. Study context: Collection of acute and convalescent COVID-19 samples took place in the United States, Italy and Spain.

Per the original methods: Amplified reference gene primers provided the basis for estimating nucleated cell counts. Produced via immunoSEQ multiplex PCR; TCRdb's table is partial and in-frame only. V and J calls and clone size are copied from that table; D and trimming were computed from the DNA. In the table there are about 53,000 clones, approximately 82% of which are singletons. With V trimmed by 1 base and J by 9 bases, 7 bases remained unmatched. The CDR3 sequence is 15 residues long. CDR1 is SGHRS, CDR2 YFSETQ, per germline. The chain has TRBV5-1 and TRBJ2-1; 10 bases agree with TRBD2. This TCR derives from a human donor in a cohort sampled during active COVID-19. The sequencing sample was made of peripheral blood. In DNA form, the CDR3 reads TGCGCCAGCAGCTTGAGGCTAGCGGGAGTAATTGAGCAGTTCTTC. Its protein is CASSLRLAGVIEQFF.